The source of this TCR beta chain is a study of OX40 agonist ivuxolimab in advanced cancers. Overall study context: Therapy given before enrollment (anti-PD-1, anti-PD-L1 or anti-CTLA-4) was allowed, and around 40% had some. Study results and caveats: The mean number of expanded clones was higher in CD8+ T cells than in CD4+. The CD4+ and CD8+ T cells in the blood had expanded clonally by week 6 at 0.1 to 3.0 mg/kg.

The assay was immunoSEQ multiplex PCR, and TCRdb's table has in-frame clones only and misses some. The sample shows about 77,000 clones, 87% of them seen only once. As to this clone: As yet, its antigen is unknown.

Germline CDR1 reads SGHTA; CDR2 reads FQGNSA. V lost 4 bases and J lost 6; bases outside the gene matches: 13. CDR3 length: 16 amino acids. The genes are TRBV7-2 and TRBJ2-7; 9 bases are a match to TRBD1. The sequencing used CD4+ or CD8+ T cells sorted from blood, collected in a trial of the OX40 agonist ivuxolimab. The clonotype was recovered from an adult with an advanced solid tumor such as melanoma, head and neck, liver or kidney cancer. CDR3 region: CASSSLPTDRGSEQYF. The CDR3, as DNA: TGTGCCAGCAGCTCACTCCCCACGGACAGGGGCTCCGAGCAGTACTTC.